Given below is one T cell receptor beta chain in context. Its antigen is not known. This specimen belongs to a study of response to subunit inactivated influenza vaccine. One entry per CDR3 protein results from TCRdb running MiXCR on the RT-PCR reads. Of fewer than 550,000 distinct CDR3 sequences in the sample, approximately 24% were seen once. Germline V gene lookup returns CDR1 MNHNS and CDR2 SASEGT. This CDR3 has 14 amino acids. V was cut by 4 bases and J by 0 bases, with 9 bases left in between. Findings and caveats of the study: Each seasonal influenza vaccination, the authors suggested, recruits few new T cells.

This chain joins TRBV6-1 and TRBJ1-2; possibly TRBD1 for D (6 bases). The receptor was isolated from a man aged 50 or older who received an inactivated influenza vaccine. The sequencing here drew on CD4+ T cells sorted from PBMCs, taken 4 to 6 days after vaccination. Here the CDR3 DNA reads TGTGCCAGCAGTGGGGCAGGGGCTAACTATGGCTACACCTTC. Residues: CASSGAGANYGYTF.